This T cell receptor beta chain was obtained from a study of cytomegalovirus exposure and HLA in healthy donors. Primers for the PCR totalled 60 Vbeta and 13 Jbeta. TCRdb's copy holds only in-frame clones and misses some; the assay was immunoSEQ multiplex PCR. The sample consists of some 170,000 clones, roughly four fifths of them appearing once. Per the germline V gene, CDR1 is SGHKS and CDR2 is YYEKEE (reference sequence). The CDR3 consists of 14 residues. The V end was cut by 0 bases, the J end by 13 bases, with 14 bases between. The V gene is TRBV5-5, the J gene TRBJ1-6, with D uncertain. This TCR was recovered from a man aged 55 to 70 in good health and CMV-seronegative. The sequenced material came from PBMCs. The CDR3 DNA is TGTGCCAGCAGCTTGGAGGCAGGTTCCCCTCCCCTCCACTTT. The encoded protein is CASSLEAGSPPLHF.